This passage covers 5 T cell receptor beta chains from one sample sequenced in a study of OX40 agonist ivuxolimab in advanced cancers. Repertoires were generated with immunoSEQ multiplex PCR, while TCRdb's copy carries only in-frame clones and drops some. Of tens of thousands of clones in the sample, 81% were seen once. Sequences were derived from CD4+ or CD8+ T cells sorted from blood, sampled in a trial of the OX40 agonist ivuxolimab. Source of these receptors: an adult with an advanced solid tumor such as melanoma, head and neck, liver or kidney cancer.

The J gene is TRBJ2-6, the V gene TRBV21-1; the table calls TRBD1, which could not be checked here. TRBV21-1 is shown as a pseudogene. The CDR3 has 20 amino acids. The CDR3 region has the DNA TGTGCCAGCAGCAAAGAGGGGGTACAGGGGCCGACGTCTGGGGCCAACGTCCTGACTTTC. Translating gives CASSKEGVQGPTSGANVLTF.

This chain links TRBV23-1 with TRBJ1-5; 11 nucleotides align to TRBD1. Being an ORF, TRBV23-1 has a function that is uncertain. V was clipped by 1 base and J by 4 bases; unmatched bases: 6. The CDR3 is 17 residues long. CDR3 sequence: CASSQCWGTGGNQPQHF. CDR3 DNA sequence: TGCGCCAGCAGTCAATGTTGGGGGACAGGGGGGAATCAGCCCCAGCATTTT.

The rearrangement joins TRBV18 to TRBJ2-7, with 7 positions matching TRBD1. The CDR3 has 15 residues. CDR1 is KGHSH and CDR2 is LQKENI in the germline V gene. V shed 4 bases, J shed 0 bases, and the junction held 6 bases outside the gene matches. As DNA, the CDR3 is TGTGCCAGCTCACGGATCGCAGGGGGCTCCTACGAGCAGTACTTC. Translated: CASSRIAGGSYEQYF.

The rearrangement uses TRBV7-2 and TRBJ1-2; D is undetermined. The CDR3 length is 12 residues. Trimming took 5 bases from V and 1 from J, leaving 5 bases between them. Per the germline V gene, CDR1 is SGHTA and CDR2 is FQGNSA. The CDR3 region has the DNA TGTGCCAGCAGCCCCGTTAACTATGGCTACACCTTC. This translates into CASSPVNYGYTF. The whole variable domain, remainder taken from reference TRBV7-2 and TRBJ1-2, is GAGVSQSPSNKVTEKGKDVELRCDPISGHTALYWYRQSLGQGLEFLIYFQGNSAPDKSGLPSDRFSAERTGGSVSTLTIQRTQQEDSAVYLCASSPVNYGYTFGSGTRLTVV.

The sample holds one count of this clone. The chain couples TRBV5-1 to TRBJ1-1; D gene ambiguous. Germline CDR1 SGHRS, CDR2 YFSETQ. V lost 0 bases to trimming and J lost 1 base, with 7 bases between them. The CDR3 is made up of 14 amino acids. The CDR3 loop reads CASSLVGRNTEAFF. CDR3 coding DNA: TGCGCCAGCAGCTTGGTTGGGAGGAACACTGAAGCTTTCTTT.